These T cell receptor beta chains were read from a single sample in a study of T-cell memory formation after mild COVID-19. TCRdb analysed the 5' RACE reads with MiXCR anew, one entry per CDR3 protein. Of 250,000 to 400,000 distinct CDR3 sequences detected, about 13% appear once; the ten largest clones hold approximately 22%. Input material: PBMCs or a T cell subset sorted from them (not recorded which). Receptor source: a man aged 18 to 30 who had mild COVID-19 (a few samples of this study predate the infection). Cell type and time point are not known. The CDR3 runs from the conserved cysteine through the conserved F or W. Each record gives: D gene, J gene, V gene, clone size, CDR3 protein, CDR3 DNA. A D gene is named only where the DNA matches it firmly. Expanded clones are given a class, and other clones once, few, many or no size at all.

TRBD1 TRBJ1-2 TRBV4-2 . CASSQEGTVVYYGYTF TGTGCCAGCAGCCAAGAGGGGACAGTCGTTTACTATGGCTACACCTTC
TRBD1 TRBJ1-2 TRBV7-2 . CASSEGGSSYGYTF TGTGCCAGCAGCGAAGGGGGCTCCTCCTATGGCTACACCTTC
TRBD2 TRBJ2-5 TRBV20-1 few CSARTPSGQETQYF TGCAGTGCTAGAACCCCTAGCGGCCAAGAGACCCAGTACTTC
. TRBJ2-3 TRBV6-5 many CASSYSRRPPRDTQYF TGTGCCAGCAGTTACTCGAGAAGGCCTCCTCGGGATACGCAGTATTTT
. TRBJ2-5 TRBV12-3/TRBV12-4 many CASRRLGETQYF TGTGCCAGCAGACGACTAGGGGAGACCCAGTACTTC
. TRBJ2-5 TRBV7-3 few CASSPGSPQETQYF TGTGCCAGCAGCCCCGGGTCGCCTCAAGAGACCCAGTACTTC
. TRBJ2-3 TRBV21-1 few CASSKGQGKDTQYF TGTGCCAGCAGCAAAGGACAGGGGAAAGATACGCAGTATTTT
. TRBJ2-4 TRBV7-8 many CASSLLGDRKGNIQYF TGTGCCAGCAGCTTATTGGGGGACCGTAAGGGAAACATTCAGTACTTC
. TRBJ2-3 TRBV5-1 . CASSWGAVPTSTDTQYF TGCGCCAGCAGCTGGGGGGCCGTCCCCACTAGCACAGATACGCAGTATTTT
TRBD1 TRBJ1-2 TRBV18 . CASSPTNRDRGRRGYTF TGTGCCAGCTCACCAACAAACCGGGACAGGGGGCGACGGGGCTACACCTTC
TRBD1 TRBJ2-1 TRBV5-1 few CASSLAGQGPNEQFF TGCGCCAGCAGCTTGGCGGGACAGGGGCCTAATGAGCAGTTCTTC
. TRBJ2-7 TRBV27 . CASMLAGRGSDEQYF TGTGCCAGCATGTTGGCCGGCAGGGGTAGCGACGAGCAGTACTTC
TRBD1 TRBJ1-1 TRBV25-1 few CASSVPGTGATEAFF TGTGCCAGCAGTGTTCCCGGGACAGGGGCCACTGAAGCTTTCTTT
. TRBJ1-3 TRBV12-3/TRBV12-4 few CASILFSGNTIYF TGTGCCAGCATTCTTTTCTCTGGAAACACCATATATTTT
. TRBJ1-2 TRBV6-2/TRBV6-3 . CASSSEGGRFYGYTF TGTGCCAGCAGTTCGGAGGGGGGAAGGTTCTATGGCTACACCTTC
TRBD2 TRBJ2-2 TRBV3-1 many CASSQRLAATGELFF TGTGCCAGCAGCCAAAGACTAGCGGCCACCGGGGAGCTGTTTTTT
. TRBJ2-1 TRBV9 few CASSPRPGRDEQFF TGTGCCAGCAGCCCCCGGCCGGGACGGGATGAGCAGTTCTTC
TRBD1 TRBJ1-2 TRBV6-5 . CASSQGASYTF TGTGCCAGCTCCCAGGGGGCCAGCTACACCTTC
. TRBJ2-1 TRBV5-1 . CASSLVTPLENEQFF TGCGCCAGCAGCTTGGTGACCCCCCTTGAGAATGAGCAGTTCTTC
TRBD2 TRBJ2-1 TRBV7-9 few CASSTTSGGAKEQFF TGTGCCAGCAGCACGACTAGCGGGGGGGCTAAAGAGCAGTTCTTC
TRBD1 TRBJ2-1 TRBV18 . CASSLGQVGYNEQFF TGTGCCAGCTCCCTCGGACAGGTGGGCTACAATGAGCAGTTCTTC
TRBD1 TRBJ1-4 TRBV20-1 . CSAYRQGREKLFF TGCAGTGCCTATAGACAGGGTAGGGAAAAACTGTTTTTT
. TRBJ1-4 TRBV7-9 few CASSLETEKLFF TGTGCCAGCAGCTTAGAAACTGAAAAACTGTTTTTT
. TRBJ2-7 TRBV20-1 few CSGQRGTYEQYF TGCAGTGGTCAACGGGGGACCTACGAGCAGTACTTC
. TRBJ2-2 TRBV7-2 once CASSLELASLGELFF TGTGCCAGCAGCTTAGAGCTAGCCTCCCTCGGGGAGCTGTTTTTT
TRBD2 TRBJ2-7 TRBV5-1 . CASSAGLATFYEQYF TGCGCCAGCAGCGCCGGACTAGCGACCTTCTACGAGCAGTACTTC
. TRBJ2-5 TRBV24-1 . CATSDLLHRRETQYF TGTGCCACCAGTGATTTACTCCACAGACGGGAGACCCAGTACTTC
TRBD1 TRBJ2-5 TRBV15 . CATSRAPTGVGETQYF TGTGCCACCAGCAGAGCTCCGACAGGGGTAGGGGAGACCCAGTACTTC
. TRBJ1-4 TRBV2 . CASSDSVVLFF TGTGCCAGCAGTGACTCAGTAGTTCTGTTTTTT
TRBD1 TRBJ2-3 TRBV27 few CASSSDRGRPTDTQYF TGTGCCAGCAGCTCCGACAGGGGGCGACCCACAGATACGCAGTATTTT
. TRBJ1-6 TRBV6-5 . CASSYSKGTSSPLHF TGTGCCAGCAGTTACTCGAAAGGGACGAGCTCACCCCTCCACTTT
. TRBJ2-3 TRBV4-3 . CASSQDILASDTQYF TGCGCCAGCAGCCAAGATATACTAGCCTCAGATACGCAGTATTTT
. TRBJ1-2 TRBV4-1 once CASSHPSRSRRYGYTF TGCGCCAGCAGCCACCCGTCAAGGAGCAGAAGGTATGGCTACACCTTC
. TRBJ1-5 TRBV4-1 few CASSQEQVSNQPQHF TGCGCCAGCAGCCAAGAGCAGGTTAGCAATCAGCCCCAGCATTTT
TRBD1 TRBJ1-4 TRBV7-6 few CASSDRGLREKLFF TGTGCCAGCAGCGACAGGGGGTTGCGGGAAAAACTGTTTTTT
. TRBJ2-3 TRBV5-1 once CASSLATRGGTDTQYF TGCGCCAGCAGCTTGGCCACGCGGGGAGGCACAGATACGCAGTATTTT
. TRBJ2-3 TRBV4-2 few CASSHGGSTDTQYF TGTGCCAGCAGCCACGGGGGAAGCACAGATACGCAGTATTTT
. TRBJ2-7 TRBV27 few CASSLAGNYEQYF TGTGCCAGCAGTTTGGCAGGGAACTACGAGCAGTACTTC
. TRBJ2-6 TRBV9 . CASSDDPHAGSGANVLTF TGTGCCAGCAGCGACGATCCCCATGCGGGCTCTGGGGCCAACGTCCTGACTTTC
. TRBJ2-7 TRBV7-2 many CASSLTLGLSYEQYF TGTGCCAGCAGCCTTACCTTGGGTCTCTCCTACGAGCAGTACTTC
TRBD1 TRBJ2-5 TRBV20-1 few CSARGGQGLTQETQYF TGCAGTGCTAGAGGGGGACAGGGGCTAACCCAAGAGACCCAGTACTTC
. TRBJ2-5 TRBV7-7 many CASSLRRGSEETQYF TGTGCCAGCAGCTTACGCCGGGGGTCCGAAGAGACCCAGTACTTC
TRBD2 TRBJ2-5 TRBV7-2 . CASSLTGPGTSGAPPF TGTGCCAGCAGCTTAACCGGCCCCGGGACTAGCGGGGCCCCGCCCTTC
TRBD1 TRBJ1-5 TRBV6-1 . CASSEGGGMEPQHF TGTGCCAGCAGTGAGGGAGGGGGCATGGAGCCCCAGCATTTT
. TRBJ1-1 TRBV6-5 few CASSYGPLGTEAFF TGTGCCAGCAGTTACGGGCCTCTGGGCACTGAAGCTTTCTTT
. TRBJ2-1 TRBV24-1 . CATSDARRAGNEQFF TGTGCCACCAGTGACGCAAGGAGGGCCGGTAATGAGCAGTTCTTC
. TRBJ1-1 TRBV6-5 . CASIRGEGVNTEAFF TGTGCCAGCATTAGGGGGGAGGGGGTAAATACTGAAGCTTTCTTT
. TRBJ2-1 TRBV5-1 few CASSFTPSYNEQFF TGCGCCAGCAGCTTTACACCCTCCTACAATGAGCAGTTCTTC
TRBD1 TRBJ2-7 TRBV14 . CASSQDLGQGTYEQYF TGTGCCAGCAGCCAAGATTTGGGACAGGGAACCTACGAGCAGTACTTC
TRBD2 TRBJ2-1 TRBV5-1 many CASAGTSGMGEQFF TGCGCCAGCGCAGGGACTAGCGGGATGGGTGAGCAGTTCTTC
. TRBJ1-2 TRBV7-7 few CASSFSWDSNYGYTF TGTGCCAGCAGCTTTAGTTGGGACTCCAACTATGGCTACACCTTC
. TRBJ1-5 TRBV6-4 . CASSPDSTYQPQHF TGTGCCAGCAGCCCAGACTCGACCTATCAGCCCCAGCATTTT